The clone carrying this T cell receptor (beta chain) occurred once. Its cognate antigen is unknown. The data stem from a study of blood T cells in healthy people across ages. Study context: In model experiments, template switching was able to capture about one barcoded beta molecule for every two T cells that were present.

Looked up from germline, CDR1 is MNHEY and CDR2 is SMNVEV (reference sequence). CDR3 length: 17 amino acids. The V gene end was trimmed by 3 bases and the J gene end by 11 bases; junction bases not matched to a gene: 16. Extracted total RNA amounted to at least 6 micrograms for each sample. Findings and limits, study-wide: Diversity figures derived from one million T cells were judged to underestimate the true value.

For the second PCR, which ran for roughly 6 to 12 cycles, a sample-barcoded 5' primer and a J-beta primer mix were used. Each CDR3 protein gets one entry after TCRdb re-called the 5' RACE reads with MiXCR. The profile shows about 1.5 million distinct CDR3 sequences, roughly 45% of them singletons. The chain couples TRBV27 to TRBJ2-5, with 12 bases lining up with TRBD2. This sequence was found in a woman aged 18-35 years in good health. The sample was blood. CDR3 protein: CASSFQGLAGRVYEQYF. The CDR3 region has the DNA TGTGCCAGCAGTTTCCAAGGACTAGCGGGACGGGTCTATGAGCAGTACTTC.